This entry lists 25 T cell receptor beta chains sequenced from one sample in a study of control samples from healthy donors and cancer patients. Profiling relied on immunoSEQ multiplex PCR, and the TCRdb table lists in-frame clones only, not all of them. The table lists fewer than 500,000 clones, around 90% of them singletons. Sequencing used PBMCs. The receptors were sampled from a middle-aged man with head and neck cancer.

J is TRBJ2-3 and V is TRBV19, with 7 nucleotides matching TRBD2. The length of the CDR3 is 16 residues. Germline V CDR1 and CDR2: LNHDA, SQIVND (reference sequence). V lost 10 bases, J lost 6 bases, and 19 bases stayed unmatched. DNA of the CDR3: TGTGCCACCAGTGAGGAGCGCGGGGGTTCCGTGGATACGCAGTATTTT. Protein: CATSEERGGSVDTQYF.

The CDR3 loop is CASSLLRETDTQYF. The CDR3 coding sequence is TGTGCCAGCAGCCTGCTGAGGGAAACAGATACGCAGTATTTT. The chain recombines TRBV7-6 with TRBJ2-3; perhaps TRBD2 as D (5 bases). Germline loops: CDR1 SGHVS, CDR2 FNYEAQ. This CDR3 contains 14 residues. V dropped 5 bases and J dropped 3 bases, with 12 bases sitting between them.

CDR3 protein: CASRGPSNEQFF. CDR3 bases: TGTGCCAGCAGGGGTCCGAGCAATGAGCAGTTCTTC. This chain joins TRBV7-9 and TRBJ2-1; D not certain. The CDR3 loop spans 12 amino acids. Germline CDR1 and CDR2: SEHNR and FQNEAQ (reference sequence). V shed 6 bases and J shed 6 bases, with 9 bases lying between them.

The chain couples TRBV27 to TRBJ2-3; D not certain. Per the germline V gene, CDR1 is MNHEY and CDR2 is SMNVEV (reference sequence). Trimming removed 1 base at V and 0 bases at J, with 8 bases between. This CDR3 contains 15 residues. The CDR3 DNA is TGTGCCAGCAGTTTATGGTTTTCCAGCACAGATACGCAGTATTTT. Translating it yields CASSLWFSSTDTQYF.

V usage is TRBV7-3 and J usage is TRBJ2-1, with TRBD1 matching 9 bases. V lost 4 bases to trimming and J lost 9 bases; unmatched junction nucleotides: 4. CDR1 and CDR2 (germline): SGHTA, FQGTGA. The CDR3 has 13 residues. For the CDR3, the DNA is TGTGCCAGCAGCTCAGGGACAGGGCCTGAGCAGTTCTTC. Its protein is CASSSGTGPEQFF.

The V and J genes are TRBV27 and TRBJ1-1, with unresolved D. CDR1 is MNHEY and CDR2 is SMNVEV in the germline V gene (reference sequence). V was trimmed by 4 bases and J by 3 bases, leaving 12 bases between them. The CDR3 is 14 residues long. CDR3 region: CASSSRPAYTEAFF. CDR3 bases: TGTGCCAGCAGTTCCCGGCCGGCCTACACTGAAGCTTTCTTT.

V is TRBV7-9 and J is TRBJ2-7; D call uncertain. V lost 5 bases and J lost 2, with 10 bases in between. Germline V gene lookup returns CDR1 SEHNR and CDR2 FQNEAQ (reference sequence). CDR3 length: 13 amino acids. The DNA for the CDR3 is TGTGCCAGCAGCCGCGACAAAGCCTACGAGCAGTACTTC. This codes for CASSRDKAYEQYF.

This sequence joins TRBV5-1 and TRBJ2-5; a weak D match, TRBD2 (5 bases). V lost 3 bases to trimming and J lost 5 bases, with 8 bases between them. This CDR3 has 12 amino acids. Germline lookup yields CDR1 SGHRS and CDR2 YFSETQ. The CDR3 loop reads CASSSPGETQYF. The CDR3 nucleotides read TGCGCCAGCAGCTCCCCGGGGGAGACCCAGTACTTC.

The chain joins TRBV11-2 to TRBJ2-5; possibly TRBD1 for D (6 bases). CDR1 SGHAT and CDR2 FQNNGV come from the germline V gene. V dropped 5 bases and J dropped 8 bases, with 18 bases sitting between them. This CDR3 contains 14 residues. CDR3 sequence (DNA): TGTGCCAGCAGCCCCCGGACAGCTCAAGGAACCCAGTACTTC. It specifies CASSPRTAQGTQYF.

The chain combines TRBV7-9 with TRBJ2-1, with 11 bases matching TRBD2. CDR3 length equals 13 residues. CDR1 is SEHNR and CDR2 is FQNEAQ in the germline V gene (reference sequence). The V and J ends lost 1 base and 14 bases, in that order; junction bases with no gene match: 4. DNA for the CDR3: TGTGCCAGCAGCTTAGGTCAGGGACTAGCGGAGTTCTTC. As protein: CASSLGQGLAEFF. The full variable domain, rest sourced from reference TRBV7-9 and TRBJ2-1, is DTGVSQNPRHKITKRGQNVTFRCDPISEHNRLYWYRQTLGQGPEFLTYFQNEAQLEKSRLLSDRFSAERPKGSFSTLEIQRTEQGDSAMYLCASSLGQGLAEFFGPGTRLTVL.

The chain has TRBV19 and TRBJ1-2; D call uncertain. CDR1 is LNHDA and CDR2 is SQIVND in the germline V gene (reference sequence). Trimming removed 3 bases from V and 8 bases from J, with 13 bases in between. The CDR3 extends over 13 amino acids. CDR3 protein: CASSMGGLKGYTF. The CDR3 nucleotides read TGTGCCAGTAGTATGGGAGGACTTAAGGGCTACACCTTC.

The chain is built from TRBV7-3 and TRBJ1-1; TRBD1 matches 8 bases. Looked up from germline, CDR1 is SGHTA and CDR2 is FQGTGA. The V segment lost 5 bases and the J segment 5 bases; nucleotides outside the gene matches: 4. The CDR3 spans 13 residues. The CDR3 loop is CASSPQGGTEAFF. For the CDR3, the DNA is TGTGCCAGCAGCCCACAGGGGGGGACTGAAGCTTTCTTT. The entire variable domain, with the rest obtained from reference TRBV7-3 and TRBJ1-1, is as follows: GAGVSQTPSNKVTEKGKYVELRCDPISGHTALYWYRQSLGQGPEFLIYFQGTGAADDSGLPNDRFFAVRPEGSVSTLKIQRTERGDSAVYLCASSPQGGTEAFFGQGTRLTVV.

The chain is built from TRBV5-6 and TRBJ2-3; TRBD2 agrees at 10 bases. In germline, CDR1 is SGHDT, CDR2 YYEEEE. V dropped 5 bases and J dropped 0; count of bases not matched to a gene: 12. This CDR3 contains 18 residues. CDR3 amino acids: CASSFGTSVLGSTDTQYF. CDR3 nucleotide sequence: TGTGCCAGCAGTTTCGGGACTAGCGTTCTCGGTAGCACAGATACGCAGTATTTT.

V and J are TRBV6-2 or TRBV6-3 and TRBJ2-5, with a tentative D call TRBD1 (6 bases). There are 16 residues in the CDR3. The germline gives CDR1 MNHEY, CDR2 SVGEGT. V lost 2 bases and J 4 bases, leaving 17 bases between the germline ends. The chain's CDR3 is CASSYGVGALGETQYF. The CDR3 DNA follows: TGTGCCAGCAGTTACGGGGTGGGGGCCCTAGGAGAGACCCAGTACTTC.

The chain joins TRBV18 to TRBJ2-3; D is uncertain. The CDR3 runs to 14 residues. Trimming shortened V by 1 base and J by 6 bases, and 11 bases separated the two germline ends. CDR1 and CDR2 from the germline V gene are KGHSH and LQKENI. The CDR3 region has the DNA TGTGCCAGCTCACCACATAGTTTGCTGGATACGCAGTATTTT. Amino acids: CASSPHSLLDTQYF.

This rearrangement joins TRBV30 to TRBJ1-1; no firm D call. Trimming shortened V by 2 bases and J by 3 bases, and 7 bases separated the two germline ends. CDR1 is GTSNPN, CDR2 SVGIG, per germline (reference sequence). This CDR3 is built from 12 residues. The CDR3 bases are TGTGCCTGGAGTACCCGGGACACTGAAGCTTTCTTT. Translating it yields CAWSTRDTEAFF.

CDR3 residues: CASISDRDQPQHF. DNA for the CDR3: TGTGCCAGCATTTCCGACCGGGATCAGCCCCAGCATTTT. The V gene is TRBV28, the J gene TRBJ1-5; D remains ambiguous. V lost 7 bases, J lost 5 bases, and 12 bases lay in between. The length of the CDR3 is 13 residues. Germline V gene sequence: CDR1 MDHEN, CDR2 SYDVKM.

This chain links TRBV6-5 with TRBJ1-2; D ambiguous. V dropped 7 bases and J dropped 4 bases, with 10 bases sitting between them. The CDR3 covers 12 residues. CDR1 is MNHEY and CDR2 is SVGAGI in the germline V gene. In DNA, the CDR3 is TGTGCCAGCAAGGACTATCTCTATGGCTACACCTTC. It translates to CASKDYLYGYTF.

The V and J genes are TRBV5-1 and TRBJ2-1; 8 bases map to TRBD1. V gave up 3 bases and J gave up 13 bases; unmatched junction bases: 9. CDR1 and CDR2 (germline): SGHRS, YFSETQ. The CDR3 extends over 13 amino acids. The DNA of the CDR3 is TGCGCCAGCAGCTCCGGACAGGGCGCTGTTCAGTTCTTC. Encoded protein: CASSSGQGAVQFF. The whole variable domain, remainder taken from reference TRBV5-1 and TRBJ2-1, is KAGVTQTPRYLIKTRGQQVTLSCSPISGHRSVSWYQQTPGQGLQFLFEYFSETQRNKGNFPGRFSGRQFSNSRSEMNVSTLELGDSALYLCASSSGQGAVQFFGPGTRLTVL.

This sequence joins TRBV18 and TRBJ1-2; the match to TRBD1 covers 8 bases. Germline V gene sequence: CDR1 KGHSH, CDR2 LQKENI. The CDR3 is made up of 14 amino acids. V lost 3 bases to trimming and J lost 6 bases; unmatched junction nucleotides: 6. CDR3 in DNA: TGTGCCAGCTCACCCGTCGGACAGGGCAATGGCTACACCTTC. Residues: CASSPVGQGNGYTF.

The chain recombines TRBV9 with TRBJ2-1, with D possibly being TRBD1 (5 bases). Looked up from germline, CDR1 is SGDLS and CDR2 is YYNGEE. This CDR3 region has 16 residues. V lost 3 bases to trimming and J lost 2 bases, with 15 bases between them. The CDR3 reads CASSAVRTGPYNEQFF. The CDR3 DNA reads as TGTGCCAGCAGCGCCGTCAGAACAGGCCCCTACAATGAGCAGTTCTTC.

The V and J genes are TRBV11-3 and TRBJ2-7; D perhaps matches TRBD2 (5 bases). The CDR3 loop spans 14 amino acids. V was clipped by 1 base and J by 7 bases, with 14 bases between them. The germline gives CDR1 SGHNT, CDR2 YENEEA. CDR3 in DNA: TGTGCCAGCAGCTTAGGGACGGGGAGAGCGGAGCAGTACTTC. Translation: CASSLGTGRAEQYF.

This clone has only one observation. The chain employs TRBV5-5 and TRBJ2-7; D remains ambiguous. The CDR3 is made up of 16 amino acids. The V end was cut by 4 bases, the J end by 1 base, with 18 bases between. CDR1 and CDR2 from the germline V gene are SGHKS and YYEKEE (reference sequence). The CDR3: CASSPIVGSWSYEQYF. The CDR3 DNA sequence: TGTGCCAGCAGCCCGATAGTAGGGTCTTGGTCCTACGAGCAGTACTTC.

The chain is built from TRBV6-2 or TRBV6-3 and TRBJ1-1, with 9 bases lining up with TRBD1. The V segment lost 6 bases and the J segment 3 bases; nucleotides outside the gene matches: 5. CDR3 length: 14 amino acids. Germline-derived CDR1 and CDR2 are MNHEY and SVGEGT. CDR3 nucleotides: TGTGCCAGCAGCCCAAGGACAGGGGACACTGAAGCTTTCTTT. This codes for CASSPRTGDTEAFF.

V gene TRBV5-1 combines with J gene TRBJ1-6; the D is unclear. This CDR3 spans 13 amino acids. V was cut by 0 bases and J by 9 bases, with 7 bases left in between. Per the germline V gene, CDR1 is SGHRS and CDR2 is YFSETQ. CDR3 protein: CASSLDGGSPLHF. DNA for the CDR3: TGCGCCAGCAGCTTGGATGGAGGTTCACCCCTCCACTTT.